These 25 T cell receptor beta chains came from one sample sequenced in a study of blood T cell repertoires in COVID-19 (dated by TCRdb to the early 2020s). Library construction relied on the immunoSEQ multiplex PCR assay. The clones in this table, taken by TCRdb from immuneACCESS, are in-frame only. Not every clone is retained; where verified, under half of the shortfall comes from an unresolved V gene, and the cause of the rest is unknown. The sample table records under 200,000 clones; about 90% of these occur just once. Clones ranked in the top ten supply 10% to 11% of the sample. The sequencing sample was made of peripheral blood. These receptors all stem from a woman aged 60-70 years with COVID-19, enrolled during active disease.

V usage is TRBV20-1 and J usage is TRBJ2-7; D gene uncertain. CDR3 length equals 12 residues. In germline, CDR1 is DFQATT, CDR2 SNEGSKA (reference sequence). Trimming pared 3 bases from V and 3 bases from J, leaving 9 bases between. CDR3 coding DNA: TGCAGTGCTAGTCTAGATTTCTACGAGCAGTACTTC. It is translated as CSASLDFYEQYF.

The chain recombines TRBV6-6 with TRBJ2-7; D is possibly TRBD1 (6 bases). Trimming removed 6 bases from V and 5 bases from J, with 11 bases in between. Per germline, CDR1 MNHNY and CDR2 SVGAGI (reference sequence). The CDR3 loop spans 12 amino acids. CDR3 loop: CASSHRVHEQYF. DNA of the CDR3: TGTGCCAGCAGCCACAGGGTCCACGAGCAGTACTTC.

The chain is built from TRBV9 and TRBJ1-2; 8 bases agree with TRBD1. Germline V gene data show CDR1 as SGDLS and CDR2 as YYNGEE. V was clipped by 4 bases and J by 3 bases; unmatched bases: 2. The CDR3 contains 13 residues. The chain's CDR3 is CASSSTGDYGYTF. The CDR3 DNA sequence: TGTGCCAGCAGCTCGACAGGGGACTATGGCTACACCTTC.

The V gene is TRBV7-9, the J gene TRBJ1-2, with 7 bases matching TRBD1. The CDR3 runs to 14 residues. CDR1 and CDR2 from the germline V gene are SEHNR and FQNEAQ (reference sequence). Trimming took 5 bases from V and 2 from J; bases not matched to a gene: 5. CDR3 in amino acids: CASSRGTENYGYTF. DNA for the CDR3: TGTGCCAGCAGCCGGGGGACAGAAAACTATGGCTACACCTTC.

The chain has TRBV18 and TRBJ1-2; the match to TRBD1 covers 10 bases. The CDR3 runs 13 residues. Germline V lookup: CDR1 KGHSH, CDR2 LQKENI. Trimming at V came to 5 bases and at J to 6 bases, leaving 3 bases not matched to a gene. CDR3 protein: CASSSGTGDGYTF. Here the CDR3 DNA reads TGTGCCAGCTCATCCGGGACAGGGGATGGCTACACCTTC. Full variable domain (missing parts from reference TRBV18 and TRBJ1-2): NAGVMQNPRHLVRRRGQEARLRCSPMKGHSHVYWYRQLPEEGLKFMVYLQKENIIDESGMPKERFSAEFPKEGPSILRIQQVVRGDSAAYFCASSSGTGDGYTFGSGTRLTVV.

This clone was seen once. The J gene is TRBJ1-4, the V gene TRBV5-4; TRBD1 aligns across 8 bases. Germline loops: CDR1 SGHNT, CDR2 YYREEE (reference sequence). The CDR3 is 15 residues long. Losses at the gene ends were 6 bases for V and 7 bases for J; bases not matched to a gene: 11. CDR3 coding DNA: TGTGCCAGCAACCCCCCCACAGGGGGGGCTGAAAAACTGTTTTTT. It encodes CASNPPTGGAEKLFF.

Comment on this clone: Other DNA sequences within the sample encode an identical CDR3. This chain connects TRBV24-1 to TRBJ1-5; the D gene is possibly TRBD1 (6 bases). The CDR3 is 16 residues long. Germline loops: CDR1 KGHDR, CDR2 SFDVKD. Trimming pared 3 bases from V and 3 bases from J, leaving 14 bases between. Here the CDR3 DNA reads TGTGCCACCAGTGATAGTGGCAGGGGAAACAATCAGCCCCAGCATTTT. It yields the protein CATSDSGRGNNQPQHF.

V is TRBV11-3 and J is TRBJ2-7; the D is unclear. The CDR3 is made up of 14 amino acids. Germline V gives CDR1 SGHNT, CDR2 YENEEA. Deletions cut 2 bases from V and 4 bases from J, with 12 bases between. CDR3 nucleotide sequence: TGTGCCAGCAGCTTAAATCCCTTGTCTTACGAGCAGTACTTC. It is translated as CASSLNPLSYEQYF. Full variable domain (remainder filled in from reference TRBV11-3 and TRBJ2-7): EAGVVQSPRYKIIEKKQPVAFWCNPISGHNTLYWYLQNLGQGPELLIRYENEEAVDDSQLPKDRFSAERLKGVDSTLKIQPAELGDSAVYLCASSLNPLSYEQYFGPGTRLTVT.

The rearrangement uses TRBV6-5 and TRBJ1-4; 8 bases map to TRBD1. CDR1 is MNHEY and CDR2 is SVGAGI in the germline V gene. V trimming: 2 bases; J trimming: 5 bases; junction bases outside the gene matches: 4. This CDR3 is built from 15 residues. CDR3 nucleotides: TGTGCCAGCAGTTACAGCAGGGGGCGAAATGAAAAACTGTTTTTT. It codes for CASSYSRGRNEKLFF.

The rearrangement uses TRBV6-5 and TRBJ2-7; D is possibly TRBD2 (6 bases). V was trimmed by 2 bases and J by 2 bases, leaving 13 bases between them. CDR3 size: 15 residues. Germline CDR1 is MNHEY and CDR2 is SVGAGI. The CDR3 here is CASSYDVGGTYEQYF. For the CDR3, the DNA is TGTGCCAGCAGTTACGACGTCGGCGGGACCTACGAGCAGTACTTC.

The CDR3 sequence: CASSADRDRGRYNSPLHF. In DNA form, the CDR3 reads TGCGCCAGCAGCGCAGACCGGGACAGGGGGCGTTATAATTCACCCCTCCACTTT. The J gene is TRBJ1-6, the V gene TRBV4-3; 12 bases fit TRBD1. The CDR3 consists of 18 residues. CDR1 and CDR2 (germline): LGHNA, YSLEER. V shed 5 bases and J 4 bases; nucleotides not matched to a gene: 9.

This chain joins TRBV6-5 and TRBJ1-4; tentatively, D is TRBD1 (5 bases). This CDR3 has 15 residues. From germline, CDR1 is MNHEY and CDR2 SVGAGI. V was pared by 2 bases and J by 8 bases, with 15 bases between. Here the CDR3 reads CASSYGGLWIEKLFF. Here the CDR3 DNA reads TGTGCCAGCAGTTACGGGGGGTTGTGGATAGAAAAACTGTTTTTT.

V and J are TRBV4-2 and TRBJ1-2, with TRBD1 identical over 7 bases. The CDR3 has 14 amino acids. Unmatched junction bases numbered 3, after V lost 0 bases and J lost 5 bases. Germline V CDR1 and CDR2: LGHNA, YNFKEQ. This CDR3 reads CASSQDRGLYGYTF. For the CDR3, the DNA is TGTGCCAGCAGCCAAGACAGGGGGTTGTATGGCTACACCTTC.

V usage is TRBV9 and J usage is TRBJ2-7; tentative D call: TRBD1 (6 bases). V was cut by 2 bases and J by 3 bases, with 12 bases left in between. Germline V gene lookup returns CDR1 SGDLS and CDR2 YYNGEE. The CDR3 spans 14 residues. CDR3 DNA sequence: TGTGCCAGCAGCGTCACAGGGTTGGGCTACGAGCAGTACTTC. Encoded protein: CASSVTGLGYEQYF. The full variable domain, completed using reference TRBV9 and TRBJ2-7, is DSGVTQTPKHLITATGQRVTLRCSPRSGDLSVYWYQQSLDQGLQFLIQYYNGEERAKGNILERFSAQQFPDLHSELNLSSLELGDSALYFCASSVTGLGYEQYFGPGTRLTVT.

This chain connects TRBV3-1 (or the pseudogene TRBV3-2) to TRBJ2-1, with D unresolved. The CDR3 spans 14 residues. Germline V lookup: CDR1 LGHDT, CDR2 YNNKEL (reference sequence). V lost 4 bases to trimming and J lost 1 base, with 8 bases between them. CDR3 sequence reads: CASSPQRSYNEQFF. The CDR3 DNA reads TGTGCCAGCAGCCCCCAGAGGTCCTACAATGAGCAGTTCTTC.

This chain joins TRBV7-2 and TRBJ1-4, with a weak D call TRBD1 (5 bases). V was cut by 1 base and J by 5 bases, with 8 bases left in between. CDR3 length equals 14 residues. Germline values: CDR1 SGHTA, CDR2 FQGNSA. The CDR3 is CASSLVGGNEKLFF. The DNA for the CDR3 is TGTGCCAGCAGCTTAGTTGGGGGGAATGAAAAACTGTTTTTT.

V gene TRBV9 combines with J gene TRBJ2-1, with D tentatively TRBD2 (5 bases). CDR1 and CDR2 from the germline V gene are SGDLS and YYNGEE. The CDR3 sequence is 15 residues long. V lost 0 bases, J lost 2 bases, and 9 bases lay in between. The CDR3 nucleotides are TGTGCCAGCAGCGTAGACTCGGAGGCCTACAATGAGCAGTTCTTC. Its protein product is CASSVDSEAYNEQFF.

CDR3 DNA sequence: TGTGCCAGCACTCCCTCCCCCCTAGAAGGTTACGAGCAGTACTTC. Its translation: CASTPSPLEGYEQYF. V is TRBV6-5 and J is TRBJ2-7; D is uncertain. CDR1 and CDR2 (germline): MNHEY, SVGAGI. The length of the CDR3 is 15 residues. Trimming took off 7 bases at V and 4 bases at J, with 20 bases between the two ends.

The chain has TRBV11-3 and TRBJ2-7; TRBD2 matches 11 bases. CDR1 SGHNT and CDR2 YENEEA come from the germline V gene. Losses at the gene ends were 5 bases for V and 0 bases for J; bases not matched to a gene: 18. This CDR3 comprises 20 residues. The CDR3, as DNA: TGTGCCAGCAGCCTAGGGACCGTAGCGGGACTAGCGGACCCCTCCTACGAGCAGTACTTC. It is translated as CASSLGTVAGLADPSYEQYF.

Written as DNA, the CDR3 is TGTGCCAGGCCGGGACTAGCGGGGGAGACCCAGTACTTC. It translates to CARPGLAGETQYF. V is TRBV6-4 and J is TRBJ2-5, with TRBD2 identical over 13 bases. V lost 9 bases to trimming and J lost 5 bases; unmatched junction nucleotides: 3. CDR3 size: 13 residues. Germline assignment: CDR1 MRHNA and CDR2 SNTAGT.

The chain combines TRBV4-3 with TRBJ1-5; 8 bases are shared with TRBD1. In germline, CDR1 is LGHNA, CDR2 YSLEER. There are 13 residues in the CDR3. J lost 4 bases, V lost 4 bases, and 0 bases had no gene match. CDR3 loop: CASSRTGNQPQHF. CDR3 DNA sequence: TGCGCCAGCAGCCGGACAGGGAATCAGCCCCAGCATTTT.

The chain employs TRBV12-3 or TRBV12-4 and TRBJ2-5; no clear D. The germline V and J ends were trimmed by 7 bases and 4 bases, with 7 bases remaining between them. The CDR3 spans 11 residues. CDR3 amino acids: CASTSGETQYF. In nucleotides, the CDR3 is TGTGCCAGCACCTCGGGAGAGACCCAGTACTTC.

The chain links TRBV5-6 to TRBJ2-1; 7 bases line up with TRBD2. J was trimmed by 2 bases and V by 1 base; bases with no gene match: 6. CDR1 SGHDT and CDR2 YYEEEE come from the germline V gene. The CDR3 has 16 residues. This CDR3 reads CASSLYGGSPYNEQFF. The CDR3 bases are TGTGCCAGCAGCTTGTACGGCGGGAGTCCCTACAATGAGCAGTTCTTC.

This chain uses TRBV5-6 with TRBJ1-2; 7 bases line up with TRBD1. Germline CDR1 reads SGHDT; CDR2 reads YYEEEE. V shed 4 bases, J shed 6 bases, and the junction held 6 bases outside the gene matches. The CDR3 has 13 residues. CDR3 amino acids: CASSRTGVDGYTF. The CDR3 region has the DNA TGTGCCAGCAGCCGAACAGGGGTAGATGGCTACACCTTC.

In its sample, this clone was seen once. The rearrangement uses TRBV6-5 and TRBJ1-2; TRBD1 matches at 10 bases. The CDR3 loop spans 13 amino acids. J lost 5 bases, V lost 7 bases, and 4 bases had no gene match. CDR1 is MNHEY, CDR2 SVGAGI, per germline. The DNA of the CDR3 is TGTGCCAGCACCCTGGACAGGGGGTATGGCTACACCTTC. Amino acid sequence: CASTLDRGYGYTF.